The present entry profiles one T cell receptor (beta chain) with its context. The data were taken from a study of blood T cell repertoires in COVID-19. Whole-study context: COVID-19 samples from acute and convalescent phases originated in the United States, Italy and Spain. Sources were T cells, B-cell-depleted T cells, or PBMCs; the material itself was cDNA or gDNA.

In the authors' workflow: Reference gene primer amplification gave nucleated cell count estimates. Sequencing was performed with immunoSEQ multiplex PCR; in TCRdb, only in-frame clones are kept and a portion is missing. Clone size and V and J calls were adopted from that table, with D and trimming inferred from the DNA. Of 400,000 to 550,000 clones in the sample, 85% to 90% are singletons; the top ten hold about 4.3%. This TCR was recovered from a woman aged 25-40 years with acute or convalescent COVID-19. The sequenced sample was peripheral blood.

The CDR3 DNA sequence: TGTGCCAGCAGTGAGGACAGGGTCTTTAACACTGAAGCTTTCTTT. It translates to CASSEDRVFNTEAFF. V is TRBV2 and J is TRBJ1-1; 8 nucleotides align to TRBD1. Germline trimming cut 3 bases from V and 2 bases from J; bases unmatched to any gene: 5. The CDR3 runs to 15 residues. Germline V gene sequence: CDR1 SNHLY, CDR2 FYNNEI.